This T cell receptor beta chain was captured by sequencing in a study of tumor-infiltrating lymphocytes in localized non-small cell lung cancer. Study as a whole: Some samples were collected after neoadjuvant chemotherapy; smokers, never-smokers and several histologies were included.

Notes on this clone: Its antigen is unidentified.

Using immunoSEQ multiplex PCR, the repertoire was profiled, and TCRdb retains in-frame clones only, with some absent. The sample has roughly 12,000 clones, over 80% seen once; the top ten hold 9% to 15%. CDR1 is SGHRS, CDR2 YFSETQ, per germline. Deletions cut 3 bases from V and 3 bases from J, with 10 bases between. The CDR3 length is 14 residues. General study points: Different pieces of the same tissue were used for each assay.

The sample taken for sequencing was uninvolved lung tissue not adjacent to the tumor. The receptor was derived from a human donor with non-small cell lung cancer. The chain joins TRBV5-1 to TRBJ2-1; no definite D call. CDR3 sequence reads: CASSSIAGYNEQFF. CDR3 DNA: TGCGCCAGCAGCTCGATCGCAGGCTACAATGAGCAGTTCTTC.